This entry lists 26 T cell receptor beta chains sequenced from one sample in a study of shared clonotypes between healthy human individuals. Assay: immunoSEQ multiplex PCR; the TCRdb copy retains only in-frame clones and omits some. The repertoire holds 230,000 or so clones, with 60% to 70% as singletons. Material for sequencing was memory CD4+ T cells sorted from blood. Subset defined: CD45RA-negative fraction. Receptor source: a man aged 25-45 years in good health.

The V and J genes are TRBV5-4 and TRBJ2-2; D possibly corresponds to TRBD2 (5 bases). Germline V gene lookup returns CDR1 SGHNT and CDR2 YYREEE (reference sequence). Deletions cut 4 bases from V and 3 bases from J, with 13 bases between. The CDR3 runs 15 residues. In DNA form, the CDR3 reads TGTGCCAGCAGCGCTGGAGGTAGGGACACCGGGGAGCTGTTTTTT. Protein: CASSAGGRDTGELFF.

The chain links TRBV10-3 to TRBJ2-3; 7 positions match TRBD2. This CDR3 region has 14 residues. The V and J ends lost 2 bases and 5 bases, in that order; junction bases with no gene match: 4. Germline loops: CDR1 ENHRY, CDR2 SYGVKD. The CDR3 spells CAISESGEGDTQYF. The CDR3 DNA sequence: TGTGCCATCAGTGAGAGCGGGGAGGGAGATACGCAGTATTTT.

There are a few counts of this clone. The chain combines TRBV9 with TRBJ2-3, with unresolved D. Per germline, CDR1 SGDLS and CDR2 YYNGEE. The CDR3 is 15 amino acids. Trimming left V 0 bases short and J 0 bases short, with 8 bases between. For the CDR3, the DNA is TGTGCCAGCAGCGTAGTCGGCAGTAGCACAGATACGCAGTATTTT. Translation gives CASSVVGSSTDTQYF.

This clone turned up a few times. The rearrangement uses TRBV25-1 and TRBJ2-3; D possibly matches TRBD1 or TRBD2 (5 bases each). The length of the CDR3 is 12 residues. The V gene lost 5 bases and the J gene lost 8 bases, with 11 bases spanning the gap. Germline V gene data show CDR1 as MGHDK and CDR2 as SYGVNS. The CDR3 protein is CASSRGDGTQYF. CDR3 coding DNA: TGTGCCAGCAGTAGAGGGGACGGTACGCAGTATTTT.

The CDR3: CASSPRGGAGYGYTF. The CDR3 DNA sequence: TGTGCCAGCAGCCCCCGTGGGGGGGCCGGCTATGGCTACACCTTC. The chain has TRBV5-4 and TRBJ1-2, with D possibly matching TRBD1 (6 bases). Germline V gives CDR1 SGHNT, CDR2 YYREEE (reference sequence). V lost 4 bases and J lost 4, with 17 bases in between. The CDR3 contains 15 residues.

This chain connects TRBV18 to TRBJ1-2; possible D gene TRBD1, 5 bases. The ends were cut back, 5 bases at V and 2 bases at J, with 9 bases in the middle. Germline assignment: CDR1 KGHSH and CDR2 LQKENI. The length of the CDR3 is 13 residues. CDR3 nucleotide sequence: TGTGCCAGCTCAAGCGACAGCAACTATGGCTACACCTTC. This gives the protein CASSSDSNYGYTF.

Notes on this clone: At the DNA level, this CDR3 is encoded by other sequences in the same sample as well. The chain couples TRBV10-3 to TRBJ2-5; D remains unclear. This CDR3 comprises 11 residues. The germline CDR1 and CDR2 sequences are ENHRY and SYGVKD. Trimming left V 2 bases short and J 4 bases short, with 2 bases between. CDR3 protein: CAISELETQYF. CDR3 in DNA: TGTGCCATCAGTGAGCTAGAGACCCAGTACTTC.

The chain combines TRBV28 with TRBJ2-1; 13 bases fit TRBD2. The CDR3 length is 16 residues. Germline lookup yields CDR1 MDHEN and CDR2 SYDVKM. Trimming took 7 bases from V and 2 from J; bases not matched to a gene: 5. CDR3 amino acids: CASTRTSGRAYNEQFF. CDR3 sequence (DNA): TGTGCCAGCACCCGGACTAGCGGGAGAGCCTACAATGAGCAGTTCTTC.

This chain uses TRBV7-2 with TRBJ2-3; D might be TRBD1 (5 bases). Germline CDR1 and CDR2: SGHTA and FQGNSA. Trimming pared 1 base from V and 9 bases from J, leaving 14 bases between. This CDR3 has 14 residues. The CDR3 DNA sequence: TGTGCCAGCAGCTTAGATGGGGCTAGAGGCACGCAGTATTTT. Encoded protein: CASSLDGARGTQYF.

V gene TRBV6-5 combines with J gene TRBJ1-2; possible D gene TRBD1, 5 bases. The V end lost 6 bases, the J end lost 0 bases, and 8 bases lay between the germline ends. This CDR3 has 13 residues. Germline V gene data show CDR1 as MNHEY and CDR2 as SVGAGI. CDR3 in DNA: TGTGCCAGCAGGCCGACAGCTAACTATGGCTACACCTTC. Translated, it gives CASRPTANYGYTF.

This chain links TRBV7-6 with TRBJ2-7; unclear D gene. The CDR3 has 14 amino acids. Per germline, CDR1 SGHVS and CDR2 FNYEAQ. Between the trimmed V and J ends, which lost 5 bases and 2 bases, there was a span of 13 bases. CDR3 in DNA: TGTGCCAGCAGCCCAAGCACAAGCCCCTACGAGCAGTACTTC. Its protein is CASSPSTSPYEQYF.

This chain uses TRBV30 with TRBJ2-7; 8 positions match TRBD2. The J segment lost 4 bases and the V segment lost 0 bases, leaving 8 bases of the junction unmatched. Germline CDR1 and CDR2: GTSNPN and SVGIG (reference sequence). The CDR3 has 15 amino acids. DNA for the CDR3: TGTGCCTGGAGTGTCCCGGGACTAGAGCGTTACGAGCAGTACTTC. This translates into CAWSVPGLERYEQYF.

CDR3 sequence (DNA): TGCGCCAGCAGCTTGGACCAGCGGGGGCCCTACAATGAGCAGTTCTTC. It encodes CASSLDQRGPYNEQFF. The chain has TRBV5-1 and TRBJ2-1; TRBD2 matches at 8 bases. V shed 0 bases and J 2 bases; nucleotides not matched to a gene: 4. The CDR3 spans 16 residues. Germline loops: CDR1 SGHRS, CDR2 YFSETQ.

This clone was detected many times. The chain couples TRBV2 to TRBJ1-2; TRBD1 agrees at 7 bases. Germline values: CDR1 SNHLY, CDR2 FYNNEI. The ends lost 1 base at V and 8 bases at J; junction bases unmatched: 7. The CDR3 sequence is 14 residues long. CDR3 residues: CASSEEQGYWGYTF. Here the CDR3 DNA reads TGTGCCAGCAGTGAAGAACAGGGGTATTGGGGCTACACCTTC.

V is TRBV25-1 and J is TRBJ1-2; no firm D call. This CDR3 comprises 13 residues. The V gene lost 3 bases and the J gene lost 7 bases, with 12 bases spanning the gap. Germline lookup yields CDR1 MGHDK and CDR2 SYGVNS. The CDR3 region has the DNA TGTGCCAGCAGTGAGCCCGGTCGGAGTGGCTACACCTTC. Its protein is CASSEPGRSGYTF.

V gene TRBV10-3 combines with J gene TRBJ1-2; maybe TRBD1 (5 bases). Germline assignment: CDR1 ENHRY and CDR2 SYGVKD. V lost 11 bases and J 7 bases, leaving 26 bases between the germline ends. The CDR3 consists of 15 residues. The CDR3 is CALSGGPDGRGGYTF. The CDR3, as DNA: TGTGCCCTGTCCGGGGGTCCTGATGGACGTGGTGGCTACACCTTC.

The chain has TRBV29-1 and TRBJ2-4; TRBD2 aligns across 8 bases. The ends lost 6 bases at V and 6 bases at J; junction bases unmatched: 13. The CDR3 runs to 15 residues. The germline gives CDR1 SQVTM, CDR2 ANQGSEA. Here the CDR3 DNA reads TGCAGCGTAGGACCAAGCGGGAGCAGGGGAAACATTCAGTACTTC. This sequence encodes CSVGPSGSRGNIQYF.

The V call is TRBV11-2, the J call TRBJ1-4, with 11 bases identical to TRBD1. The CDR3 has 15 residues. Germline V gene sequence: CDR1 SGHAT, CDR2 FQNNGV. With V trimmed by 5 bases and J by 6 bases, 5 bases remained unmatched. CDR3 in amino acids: CASSPRTGGDEKLFF. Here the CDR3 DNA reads TGTGCCAGCAGCCCCCGGACAGGGGGCGATGAAAAACTGTTTTTT.

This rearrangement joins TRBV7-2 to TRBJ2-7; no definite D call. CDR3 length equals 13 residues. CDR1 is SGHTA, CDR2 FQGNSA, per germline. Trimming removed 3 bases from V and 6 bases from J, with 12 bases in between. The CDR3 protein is CASSFDPLGEQYF. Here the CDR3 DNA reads TGTGCCAGCAGCTTCGACCCCCTAGGCGAGCAGTACTTC.

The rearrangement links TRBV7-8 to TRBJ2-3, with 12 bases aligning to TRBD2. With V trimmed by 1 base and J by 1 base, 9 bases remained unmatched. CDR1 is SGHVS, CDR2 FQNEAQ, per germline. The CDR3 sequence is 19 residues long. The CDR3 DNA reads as TGTGCCAGCAGCTTAGGAGGACTAGCGGGATGGGGTGGCACAGATACGCAGTATTTT. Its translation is CASSLGGLAGWGGTDTQYF. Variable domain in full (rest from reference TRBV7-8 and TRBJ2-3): GAGVSQSPRYKVAKRGQDVALRCDPISGHVSLFWYQQALGQGPEFLTYFQNEAQLDKSGLPSDRFFAERPEGSVSTLKIQRTQQEDSAVYLCASSLGGLAGWGGTDTQYFGPGTRLTVL.

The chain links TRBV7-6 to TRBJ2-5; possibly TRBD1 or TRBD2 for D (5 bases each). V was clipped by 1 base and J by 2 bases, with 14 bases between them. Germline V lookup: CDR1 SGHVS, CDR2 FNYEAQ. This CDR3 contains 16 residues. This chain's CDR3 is CASSLGAGAAQETQYF. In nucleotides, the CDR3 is TGTGCCAGCAGCTTAGGGGCCGGGGCAGCTCAAGAGACCCAGTACTTC. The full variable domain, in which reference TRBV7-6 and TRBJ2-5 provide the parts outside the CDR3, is GAGVSQSPRYKVTKRGQDVALRCDPISGHVSLYWYRQALGQGPEFLTYFNYEAQQDKSGLPNDRFSAERPEGSISTLTIQRTEQRDSAMYRCASSLGAGAAQETQYFGPGTRLLVL.

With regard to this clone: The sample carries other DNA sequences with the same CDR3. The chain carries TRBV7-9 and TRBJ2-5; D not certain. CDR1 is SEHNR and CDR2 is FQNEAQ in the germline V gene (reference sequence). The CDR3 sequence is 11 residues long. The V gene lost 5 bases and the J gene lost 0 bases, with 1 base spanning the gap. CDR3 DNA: TGTGCCAGCAGCCACCAAGAGACCCAGTACTTC. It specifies CASSHQETQYF.

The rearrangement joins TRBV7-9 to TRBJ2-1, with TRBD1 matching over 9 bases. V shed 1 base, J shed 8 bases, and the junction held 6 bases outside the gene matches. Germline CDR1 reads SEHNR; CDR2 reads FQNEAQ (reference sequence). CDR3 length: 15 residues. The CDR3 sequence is CASSLVGTGWDEQFF. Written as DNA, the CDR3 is TGTGCCAGCAGCTTAGTCGGGACAGGGTGGGATGAGCAGTTCTTC.

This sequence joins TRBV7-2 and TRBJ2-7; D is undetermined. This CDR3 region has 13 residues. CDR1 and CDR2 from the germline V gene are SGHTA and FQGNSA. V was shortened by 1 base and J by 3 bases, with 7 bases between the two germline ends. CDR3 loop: CASSLVGRYEQYF. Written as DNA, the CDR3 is TGTGCCAGCAGCTTAGTGGGTCGCTACGAGCAGTACTTC.

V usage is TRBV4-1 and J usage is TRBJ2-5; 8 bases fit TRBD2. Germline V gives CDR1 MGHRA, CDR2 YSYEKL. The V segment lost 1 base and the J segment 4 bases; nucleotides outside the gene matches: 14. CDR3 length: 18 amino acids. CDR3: CASSQGGAGAGVRETQYF. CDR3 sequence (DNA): TGCGCCAGCAGCCAAGGAGGAGCGGGAGCGGGAGTCCGAGAGACCCAGTACTTC.

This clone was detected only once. The CDR3: CASSVATGGYIQYF. The CDR3 region has the DNA TGTGCCAGCAGCGTTGCGACAGGGGGATACATTCAGTACTTC. This sequence joins TRBV9 and TRBJ2-4; 9 nucleotides agree with TRBD1. The germline V gene has CDR1 SGDLS and CDR2 YYNGEE. After removal of 2 bases from V and 8 bases from J, the junction contained 5 bases not matched to a gene. This CDR3 is built from 14 residues.